This record covers a single TCR beta chain. This receptor's antigen is unknown. It has no much larger one-base neighbor in the sample; base qualities were not kept. The CDR3 spans 14 residues, from the cysteine through the phenylalanine. Kept here is only the CDR3 DNA, which spans 42 bases and is read in frame from base 1. The germline V gene (reference sequence) supplies CDR1 MNHEY and CDR2 SMNVEV. V drops 8 bases and J drops 3 bases, leaving 13 bases in between. Participants in the prospective study were aged roughly 18 to 100 years, lived in 20 to 30 United States geographic areas, and enrolled through a virtual design. In the prospective study, participants were assigned to cohorts based on the clinical history participants reported in a screening survey and a study questionnaire. Recovered participants in ImmuneRACE Cohort 3 were defined as having two consecutive negative NP/OP PCR tests, clearance from a healthcare professional, or resolution of symptoms. Mobile phlebotomists in the prospective study collected whole blood, serum and a nasopharyngeal or oropharyngeal swab from every participant. Participants in the prospective study had the option to provide additional blood draws and questionnaires over a roughly 2-month period. Before DNA extraction, blood samples from the prospective study were shipped at room temperature or frozen.

TCRbeta CDR3 regions were amplified from genomic DNA using the immunoSEQ Assay, a bias-controlled multiplex PCR. As for how the authors treated the data: The number of nucleated cells in each sample was estimated by amplification of reference gene primers within the assay. Sequence reads were collapsed and filtered to measure the absolute abundance of every unique TCRbeta CDR3 rearrangement. Productive Simpson clonality was computed per sample as the square root of Simpson's diversity index over productive rearrangements. The clones in this table, taken by TCRdb from immuneACCESS, are in-frame only. Not every clone is retained; where verified, under half of the shortfall comes from an unresolved V gene, and the cause of the rest is unknown. The V and J calls and clone size come from that table; D and trimming were worked out from the DNA. The sample records just over 300,000 clones, approximately 90% of which are singletons. The ten largest clones take up about 4.2% of the sample.

The record originates from a study of blood T cell repertoires in COVID-19 (dated by TCRdb to about 2020). General notes on the study: Samples from collaborators originated in the United States, Italy and Spain and spanned both the acute and convalescent phases of COVID-19. The material from the prospective study consisted of cDNA or gDNA derived from T cells, B-cell-depleted T cells, or PBMCs. Subjects who had been exposed to COVID-19, were actively infected with it, or had recovered from it provided the deeply sampled blood TCRbeta repertoires that made up the dataset. A freely available public database, intended as a resource for researchers studying the immune response to SARS-CoV-2, is where the repertoires were released. Samples came from the ongoing ImmuneRACE study (first 160 participants) plus 1,254 subjects from 6 global collaborators. Nearly every sample came with metadata listing a de-identified subject ID, COVID-19 status, age in years and sex. HLA class I and class II types, where available, came from metadata supplied by the sample provider rather than from assay-based typing. General findings and caveats noted by the study authors: The amount of clinical and demographic metadata varied by source and participant and was provided uncurated.

Sample: PBMCs or T cells enriched from blood (not recorded which). This TCR derives from a man aged 25-40 years who had recovered from COVID-19. Here the chain combines TRBV27 and TRBJ1-4; the D gene cannot be named for sure. The sequenced DNA: TGTGCCAGCTGCCAACTCGGAGCTAATGAAAAACTGTTTTTT. The resulting protein is CASCQLGANEKLFF.